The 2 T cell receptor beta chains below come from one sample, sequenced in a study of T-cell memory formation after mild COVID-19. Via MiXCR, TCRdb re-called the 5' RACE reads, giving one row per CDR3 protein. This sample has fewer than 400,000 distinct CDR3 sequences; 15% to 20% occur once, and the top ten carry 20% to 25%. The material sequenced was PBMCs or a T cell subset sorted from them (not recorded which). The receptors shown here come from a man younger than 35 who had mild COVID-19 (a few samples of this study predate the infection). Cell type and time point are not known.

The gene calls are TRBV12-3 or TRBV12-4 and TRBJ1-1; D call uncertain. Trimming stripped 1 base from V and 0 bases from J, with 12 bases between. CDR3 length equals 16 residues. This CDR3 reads CASSLGSEVMNTEAFF. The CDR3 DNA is TGTGCCAGCAGTTTAGGCTCGGAGGTGATGAACACTGAAGCTTTCTTT.

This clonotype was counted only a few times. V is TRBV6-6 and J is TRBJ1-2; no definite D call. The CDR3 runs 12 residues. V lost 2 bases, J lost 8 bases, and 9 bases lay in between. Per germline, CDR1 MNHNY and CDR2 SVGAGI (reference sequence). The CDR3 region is CASSYREGGYTF. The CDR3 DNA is TGTGCCAGCAGTTACAGGGAAGGCGGCTACACCTTC.